This TCR beta chain was sequenced in a study of blood T cell repertoires in COVID-19. Turning to the study itself: Acute and convalescent COVID-19 specimens originated in the United States, Italy and Spain. PBMCs, B-cell-depleted T cells, or T cells were the source of the cDNA or gDNA that made up the material.

This CDR3 spans 15 amino acids. V dropped 5 bases and J dropped 4; count of bases not matched to a gene: 5. From germline, CDR1 is LNHDA and CDR2 SQIVND (reference sequence). Per the original data handling: Nucleated cell number was recorded as an estimate derived from reference gene primer amplification. Repertoires were generated with immunoSEQ multiplex PCR, while TCRdb's copy carries only in-frame clones and drops some. V, J and clone size derive from that table, while D and trimming were established from the DNA sequence. The sample records tens of thousands of clones, about 83% being singletons.

This TCR was recovered from a man aged 45-60 years with active COVID-19. The sequenced material came from peripheral blood. The V and J genes are TRBV19 and TRBJ1-5, with 10 bases matching TRBD1. CDR3 loop: CASSAGQGGNQPQHF. CDR3 DNA: TGTGCCAGTAGTGCCGGACAGGGGGGGAATCAGCCCCAGCATTTT. The whole variable domain, filled in from reference TRBV19 and TRBJ1-5, reads DGGITQSPKYLFRKEGQNVTLSCEQNLNHDAMYWYRQDPGQGLRLIYYSQIVNDFQKGDIAEGYSVSREKKESFPLTVTSAQKNPTAFYLCASSAGQGGNQPQHFGDGTRLSIL.